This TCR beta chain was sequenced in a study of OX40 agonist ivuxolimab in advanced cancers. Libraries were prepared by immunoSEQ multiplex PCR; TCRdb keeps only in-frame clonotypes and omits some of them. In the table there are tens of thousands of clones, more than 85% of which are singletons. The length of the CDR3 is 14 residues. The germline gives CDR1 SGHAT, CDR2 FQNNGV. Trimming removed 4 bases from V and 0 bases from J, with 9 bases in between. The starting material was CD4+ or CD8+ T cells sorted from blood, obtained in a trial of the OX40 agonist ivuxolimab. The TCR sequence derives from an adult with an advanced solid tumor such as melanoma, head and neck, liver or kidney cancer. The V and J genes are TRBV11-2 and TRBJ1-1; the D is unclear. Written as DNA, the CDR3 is TGTGCCAGCAGCTCGCCGGGATTGAACACTGAAGCTTTCTTT. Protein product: CASSSPGLNTEAFF.